The source of this TCR beta chain is a study of T cells in Graves' hyperthyroidism and ophthalmopathy. This clonotype came up a few times. From germline, CDR1 is MGHRA and CDR2 YSYEKL. The ends were cut back, 4 bases at V and 0 bases at J, with 6 bases in the middle. The CDR3 covers 14 residues. The source material, RNA transcripts, was used to amplify TCR beta CDR3 regions. In the first-round RT-PCR of the TCR CDR3, the HTBI primer set was used. TCRdb re-derived calls from the multiplex PCR reads in MiXCR, one entry per CDR3 protein. Among fewer than 700,000 distinct CDR3 sequences listed, 17% were seen once.

The chain is built from TRBV4-1 and TRBJ1-4; D is unclear. The sequence was obtained from a woman aged 18-29 years with Graves' ophthalmopathy. What was sequenced was blood. The CDR3: CASSLTSTNEKLFF. In DNA form, the CDR3 reads TGCGCCAGCAGCCTCACTTCAACTAATGAAAAACTGTTTTTT.